This T cell receptor (beta chain) comes out of a study of shared clonotypes between healthy human individuals. Study results and limitations: Researchers found naive subsets generally carried larger estimated richness than memory subsets.

Splitting the CD4+ cells yielded a CD45RA+ naive subset and a CD45RA-negative memory subset. With respect to this clone: Its antigen remains unidentified. Germline and junction disagree at one end, which may indicate a read error.

Sorted-subset replicate PCR reactions contained 200 to 250 ng DNA, corresponding to tens of thousands of T cell genomes. The repertoire was sequenced with immunoSEQ multiplex PCR; TCRdb's copy has only in-frame clones and lacks some. The sample consists of over 1.5 million clones, around 98% of them appearing once. Germline CDR1 and CDR2: DFQATT and SNEGSKA (reference sequence). The CDR3 extends over 9 amino acids. The sequenced sample consisted of naive CD4+ T cells sorted from blood. Subset specified: CD45RA+ positively selected. The sequence was collected from a young man in good health. V usage is TRBV20-1 and J usage is TRBJ2-7, with TRBD2 as a possible D gene (6 bases). The CDR3, as DNA: TGCAGTGTCTTCCCCGGGGGATTCTTC. This gives the protein CSVFPGGFF.